These T cell receptor beta chains were read from a single sample in a study of spatial heterogeneity in lung cancer. TCRdb recomputed calls from the 5' RACE reads with MiXCR, one row per CDR3 protein. The sample includes 26,000 or so distinct CDR3 sequences, approximately 8.1% of them seen just once. The sample was PBMCs, taken at surgery. The source is a female donor with early-stage non-small cell lung cancer. CDR3s include the opening cysteine and the closing phenylalanine or tryptophan. Fields, in order: V gene, J gene, D gene, clone size, CDR3 DNA, CDR3 protein. D genes are given only for firm matches. Size is omitted from some rows. Given values are once, few, many or a class for expanded clones.

TRBV7-6	TRBJ2-3	TRBD1	few	TGTGCCAGCAGCCGGGGCGCACAGGGGGCGCGCACAGATACGCAGTATTTT	CASSRGAQGARTDTQYF
TRBV11-2	TRBJ1-2	-	few	TGTGCCAGCAGCCGCCAGGGCTCACGAGGCTACACCTTC	CASSRQGSRGYTF
TRBV4-2	TRBJ2-1	-	many	TGTGCCAGCAGCCAAGTGAATGTCCACAATGAGCAGTTCTTC	CASSQVNVHNEQFF
TRBV5-1	TRBJ2-1	TRBD2	many	TGCGCCAGCAGTGTTCTAGCGGATTCCTACAATGAGCAGTTCTTC	CASSVLADSYNEQFF
TRBV10-3	TRBJ1-6	-	few	TGTGCCATCAGTGGAGGACTGAGTTATAATTCACCCCTCCACTTT	CAISGGLSYNSPLHF
TRBV27	TRBJ2-1	TRBD2	few	TGTGCCAGCAGTTTCTTGACTAGCGGGAGGGCCCCCGGGGAGCAGTTCTTC	CASSFLTSGRAPGEQFF
TRBV20-1	TRBJ1-4	TRBD1	many	TGCAGTGCAAAACCACAGGGGACTAATGAAAAACTGTTTTTT	CSAKPQGTNEKLFF
TRBV27	TRBJ2-1	TRBD2	many	TGTGCCAGCAGTCAACTAGCGGGAGGGCCCGGTGAGCAGTTCTTC	CASSQLAGGPGEQFF
TRBV5-1	TRBJ2-3	TRBD1	-	TGCGCCAGCTCGGAAGGGGGCAGAGCAGATACGCAGTATTTT	CASSEGGRADTQYF
TRBV18	TRBJ1-3	-	many	TGTGCCAGCTCACCACCCGGCACCGTCTCTGGAAACACCATATATTTT	CASSPPGTVSGNTIYF
TRBV7-2	TRBJ2-2	TRBD2	few	TGTGCCAGCAGCTCCTCCGGGACTAGGGACACCGGGGAGCTGTTTTTT	CASSSSGTRDTGELFF
TRBV12-3/TRBV12-4	TRBJ2-1	-	-	TGTGCCAGCAGTTTCTCGGCGGTGCGAGGGAATGAGCAGTTCTTC	CASSFSAVRGNEQFF
TRBV6-5	TRBJ2-2	-	many	TGTGCCAGCAGTTCCCACAGGGACACCGGGGAGCTGTTTTTT	CASSSHRDTGELFF
TRBV18	TRBJ1-6	TRBD1	many	TGTGCCAGCTCACTGACAGGGGAAAATTCACCCCTCCACTTT	CASSLTGENSPLHF
TRBV6-1	TRBJ2-3	-	many	TGTGCCAGCAGTGGCGCAAGCAGGGGGGGCACAGATACGCAGTATTTT	CASSGASRGGTDTQYF
TRBV11-2	TRBJ2-3	-	many	TGTGCCAGCAGCTTCGGTTCCAGGGTGGGTGATACGCAGTATTTT	CASSFGSRVGDTQYF
TRBV4-2	TRBJ1-2	-	few	TGTGCCAGCAGCACGCTACATGGGTTTAATGGCTACACCTTC	CASSTLHGFNGYTF
TRBV9	TRBJ1-6	-	many	TGTGCCAGCAGCGTAGCCCCAAATTCACCCCTCCACTTT	CASSVAPNSPLHF
TRBV18	TRBJ2-5	TRBD1	many	TGTGCCAGCGGACAGGGGATGGAGACCCAGTACTTC	CASGQGMETQYF
TRBV3-1	TRBJ2-3	-	many	TGTGCCAGCAGCCCTTGGACTGGGGACACAGATACGCAGTATTTT	CASSPWTGDTDTQYF
TRBV12-3/TRBV12-4	TRBJ1-5	-	many	TGTGCCAGCAGTGGAACTCGGGACCTGGGTCAGCCCCAGCATTTT	CASSGTRDLGQPQHF
TRBV5-1	TRBJ2-5	TRBD2	many	TGCGCCAGCAGCTACTCGACTAGCGGCTTCGGGGAGACCCAGTACTTC	CASSYSTSGFGETQYF
TRBV27	TRBJ2-2	-	many	TGTGCCAGCAGTTTGGGGACTAACAGGGTCACCGGGGAGCTGTTTTTT	CASSLGTNRVTGELFF
TRBV3-1	TRBJ2-3	-	many	TGTGCCAGCAGCCTAGCGGAAGGCACAGATACGCAGTATTTT	CASSLAEGTDTQYF
TRBV28	TRBJ2-2	TRBD1	many	TGTGCCAGCAGTTTTGGGGACAGGGGGGAGCTGTTTTTT	CASSFGDRGELFF
TRBV10-1	TRBJ2-7	TRBD2	-	TGCGCCAGCAGTGCCGGCGGGAGTATCTACGAGCAGTACTTC	CASSAGGSIYEQYF
TRBV4-1	TRBJ1-2	TRBD1	few	TGCGCCAGCAGCCAAGATAGATACAGGGGCCACTATGGCTACACCTTC	CASSQDRYRGHYGYTF
TRBV5-6	TRBJ2-5	-	few	TGTGCCAGCAGCTTGACCAGGAGGAGGAAGGAGACCCAGTACTTC	CASSLTRRRKETQYF
TRBV28	TRBJ1-2	-	many	TGTGCCAGCAGTTTACTGTTAAGGACAGCACGTAACTATGGCTACACCTTC	CASSLLLRTARNYGYTF
TRBV7-2	TRBJ2-1	TRBD2	many	TGTGCCAGCAGCCACCGGGGGGGCAGGGGAGGACATGAGCAGTTCTTC	CASSHRGGRGGHEQFF
TRBV7-2	TRBJ2-5	-	many	TGTGCCAGCAGCCCCTCCCGGGCTCAAGAGACCCAGTACTTC	CASSPSRAQETQYF
TRBV2	TRBJ2-1	TRBD2	-	TGTGCCAGCAGTCCTCGGACTAGGAACAATGAGCAGTTCTTC	CASSPRTRNNEQFF
TRBV3-1	TRBJ1-2	-	few	TGTGCCAGCAGCAGATCAGCTAACTATGGCTACACCTTC	CASSRSANYGYTF
TRBV12-3/TRBV12-4	TRBJ1-6	-	-	TGTGCCAGCAGTTCCTCAAGGGGAGGTAATTCACCCCTCCACTTT	CASSSSRGGNSPLHF
TRBV7-8	TRBJ1-5	-	-	TGTGCCAGCAGCCAGGACAGATTGGATCAGCCCCAGCATTTT	CASSQDRLDQPQHF
TRBV3-1	TRBJ1-1	-	-	TGTGCCAGCAGCCAAGTAGCGGCCAACACTGAAGCTTTCTTT	CASSQVAANTEAFF
TRBV11-2	TRBJ2-3	-	-	TGTGCCAGCAGCGCCCCCAGGGGCTCCGGGGCAGATACGCAGTATTTT	CASSAPRGSGADTQYF
TRBV29-1	TRBJ1-1	TRBD1	-	TGCAGCGCCGCTTATATGCGGGACAGAAACACTGAAGCTTTCTTT	CSAAYMRDRNTEAFF
TRBV6-2/TRBV6-3	TRBJ2-1	-	many	TGTGCCAGCAGTTACTCTATTGGGGGGAGTGAGCAGTTCTTC	CASSYSIGGSEQFF
TRBV19	TRBJ1-4	-	many	TGTGCCATCTCCCCCCAGCACCACTCAACTAATGAAAAACTGTTTTTT	CAISPQHHSTNEKLFF
TRBV5-5	TRBJ1-1	-	many	TGTGCCAGCGGTACAGGGTCTTACTCTGAAGCTTTCTTT	CASGTGSYSEAFF
TRBV15	TRBJ1-3	TRBD1	few	TGTGCCACCAGCACCAGGACAGGGTCTGGAAACACCATATATTTT	CATSTRTGSGNTIYF
TRBV18	TRBJ1-3	-	many	TGTGCCAGCTCACCAAAACGCGGGGTCCCGGGGTCTGGAAACACCATATATTTT	CASSPKRGVPGSGNTIYF
TRBV16	TRBJ2-1	-	many	TGTGCCAGCAGCCAATTAACCGGATACAATGAGCAGTTCTTC	CASSQLTGYNEQFF
TRBV25-1	TRBJ1-1	-	many	TGTGCCAGCAGTGATTTCCAGGGTTTTGGCACTGAAGCTTTCTTT	CASSDFQGFGTEAFF
TRBV30	TRBJ2-3	TRBD2	many	TGTGCCTGGGCTGACGTTGATTTAGCGGGAGGCGTCGCGCAGTATTTT	CAWADVDLAGGVAQYF